The rows below give T cell receptor beta chains drawn from one sample of a study of memory CD4+ T cells and cytomegalovirus serostatus. TCRdb's copy holds only in-frame clones and misses some; the assay was immunoSEQ multiplex PCR. The sample consists of around 41,000 clones, less than 80% of them appearing once. The sample comprised memory CD4+ T cells from blood. Receptors were obtained from an adult in good health and CMV-seronegative. Each CDR3 is given with its conserved first and last residue. D genes are given only for firm matches. Not all rows give a size; the values are once, few, many and, for expanded clones, a class.

size: NA; J: TRBJ2-7; V: TRBV30; D: NA; CDR3: CAWRGTGAAYEQYF; DNA: TGTGCCTGGAGAGGTACGGGGGCAGCCTACGAGCAGTACTTC
size: few; J: TRBJ1-5; V: TRBV28; D: NA; CDR3: CASSLVRLSNQPQHF; DNA: TGTGCCAGCAGTTTGGTACGGCTTAGCAATCAGCCCCAGCATTTT
size: few; J: TRBJ1-4; V: TRBV7-2; D: NA; CDR3: CASSPGTGNEKLFF; DNA: TGTGCCAGCAGCCCCGGGACGGGGAATGAAAAACTGTTTTTT
size: NA; J: TRBJ2-5; V: TRBV11-1; D: NA; CDR3: CASSLGAEETQYF; DNA: TGTGCCAGCAGCTTGGGGGCAGAAGAGACCCAGTACTTC
size: once; J: TRBJ1-2; V: TRBV6-6; D: NA; CDR3: CAGGGGDYYGYTF; DNA: TGTGCCGGAGGGGGAGGTGATTACTATGGCTACACCTTC
size: NA; J: TRBJ1-1; V: TRBV4-2; D: TRBD1; CDR3: CASSPTGYGNTEAFF; DNA: TGTGCCAGCAGCCCGACAGGGTATGGGAACACTGAAGCTTTCTTT
size: NA; J: TRBJ1-5; V: TRBV28; D: NA; CDR3: CASSSSDQPQHF; DNA: TGTGCCAGCAGCTCGAGTGATCAGCCCCAGCATTTT
size: NA; J: TRBJ2-1; V: TRBV28; D: NA; CDR3: CASLDLDYFYNEQFF; DNA: TGTGCCAGCCTCGATCTAGATTATTTCTACAATGAGCAGTTCTTC
size: NA; J: TRBJ2-5; V: TRBV29-1; D: TRBD1; CDR3: CSVETGGETQYF; DNA: TGCAGCGTTGAAACAGGGGGGGAGACCCAGTACTTC
size: NA; J: TRBJ1-5; V: TRBV28; D: TRBD1; CDR3: CASSLSAGGKYQPQHF; DNA: TGTGCCAGCAGTTTAAGCGCAGGGGGCAAGTATCAGCCCCAGCATTTT
size: NA; J: TRBJ2-1; V: TRBV28; D: TRBD2; CDR3: CATGTSGFNEQFF; DNA: TGTGCCACAGGGACTAGCGGGTTCAATGAGCAGTTCTTC
size: NA; J: TRBJ1-2; V: TRBV5-1; D: NA; CDR3: CASFDPSGYGYTF; DNA: TGCGCCAGCTTCGACCCATCGGGGTATGGCTACACCTTC
size: few; J: TRBJ1-3; V: TRBV28; D: TRBD1; CDR3: CASNSGQAAGNTIYF; DNA: TGTGCCAGCAACTCCGGACAGGCAGCAGGAAACACCATATATTTT
size: NA; J: TRBJ1-2; V: TRBV6-1; D: NA; CDR3: CASSEVQDSRNYGYTF; DNA: TGTGCCAGCAGTGAAGTTCAGGACTCCAGAAACTATGGCTACACCTTC
size: NA; J: TRBJ1-2; V: TRBV29-1; D: TRBD1; CDR3: CSVFGTGGADYGYTF; DNA: TGCAGCGTCTTTGGGACAGGGGGCGCTGACTATGGCTACACCTTC
size: NA; J: TRBJ2-7; V: TRBV27; D: NA; CDR3: CASSPWGGELLSF; DNA: TGTGCCAGCAGTCCCTGGGGCGGGGAACTACTTTCCTTC
size: few; J: TRBJ1-2; V: TRBV18; D: NA; CDR3: CASSPRGGEGYTF; DNA: TGTGCCAGCTCACCCCGGGGGGGTGAGGGCTACACCTTC
size: NA; J: TRBJ1-1; V: TRBV28; D: TRBD1; CDR3: CASSLTTGASTEAFF; DNA: TGTGCCAGCAGTTTAACGACAGGGGCGAGCACTGAAGCTTTCTTT
size: NA; J: TRBJ2-5; V: TRBV5-1; D: TRBD1; CDR3: CASRAQGAQETQYF; DNA: TGCGCCAGCAGGGCCCAGGGGGCCCAAGAGACCCAGTACTTC
size: few; J: TRBJ1-5; V: TRBV25-1; D: NA; CDR3: CASSEDQPQHF; DNA: TGTGCCAGCAGTGAAGATCAGCCCCAGCATTTT
size: NA; J: TRBJ2-1; V: TRBV27; D: NA; CDR3: CASSLRVSYTSYNEQFF; DNA: TGTGCCAGCAGTTTAAGAGTTTCTTATACCTCATACAATGAGCAGTTCTTC
size: NA; J: TRBJ2-7; V: TRBV28; D: TRBD2; CDR3: CASSWDSGRAYEQYF; DNA: TGTGCCAGCAGTTGGGATAGCGGGAGGGCCTACGAGCAGTACTTC
size: NA; J: TRBJ2-7; V: TRBV19; D: NA; CDR3: CASSRRSSYEQYF; DNA: TGTGCCAGTAGTAGGAGGAGCTCCTACGAGCAGTACTTC
size: NA; J: TRBJ2-7; V: TRBV10-2; D: TRBD2; CDR3: CASSQTSGRSEQYF; DNA: TGCGCCAGCAGCCAGACTAGCGGGAGGAGCGAGCAGTACTTC
size: NA; J: TRBJ2-3; V: TRBV19; D: NA; CDR3: CASSMQSPGANTDTQYF; DNA: TGTGCCAGTAGTATGCAAAGCCCAGGGGCGAACACAGATACGCAGTATTTT
size: NA; J: TRBJ2-7; V: TRBV11-1; D: NA; CDR3: CASQDAGGPYEQYF; DNA: TGTGCCAGCCAGGACGCCGGGGGGCCCTACGAGCAGTACTTC
size: NA; J: TRBJ1-4; V: TRBV18; D: NA; CDR3: CASSPTEGNEKLFF; DNA: TGTGCCAGCTCACCGACAGAAGGAAATGAAAAACTGTTTTTT
size: NA; J: TRBJ2-3; V: TRBV9; D: NA; CDR3: CASSFDITDTQYF; DNA: TGTGCCAGCAGCTTCGACATCACAGATACGCAGTATTTT
size: NA; J: TRBJ2-5; V: TRBV5-4; D: NA; CDR3: CASSLVRAGGGSETQYF; DNA: TGTGCCAGCAGCTTGGTTCGAGCAGGGGGGGGTTCAGAGACCCAGTACTTC
size: NA; J: TRBJ1-1; V: TRBV2; D: NA; CDR3: CASSTITRNTEAFF; DNA: TGTGCCAGCAGTACGATAACTCGGAACACTGAAGCTTTCTTT
size: NA; J: TRBJ1-3; V: TRBV7-9; D: NA; CDR3: CASSLGPARPGNTIYF; DNA: TGTGCCAGCAGCTTAGGCCCCGCCAGACCAGGAAACACCATATATTTT
size: NA; J: TRBJ2-1; V: TRBV30; D: TRBD1; CDR3: CAWKGQGADNEQFF; DNA: TGTGCCTGGAAAGGACAGGGGGCTGACAATGAGCAGTTCTTC
size: NA; J: TRBJ2-5; V: TRBV7-7; D: TRBD1; CDR3: CASSAITGTGETQYF; DNA: TGTGCCAGCAGTGCCATTACCGGGACAGGAGAGACCCAGTACTTC
size: NA; J: TRBJ1-2; V: TRBV5-1; D: NA; CDR3: CASSPQFQGPDGYTF; DNA: TGCGCCAGCAGCCCCCAGTTTCAGGGCCCGGATGGCTACACCTTC
size: few; J: TRBJ1-4; V: TRBV5-1; D: TRBD1; CDR3: CASSSDRGDGKLFF; DNA: TGCGCCAGCAGTTCGGACAGGGGGGATGGAAAACTGTTTTTT
size: NA; J: TRBJ1-2; V: TRBV5-8; D: NA; CDR3: CASSLAKGSYGYTF; DNA: TGTGCCAGCAGCTTGGCAAAAGGCAGCTATGGCTACACCTTC
size: NA; J: TRBJ2-3; V: TRBV11-2; D: TRBD1; CDR3: CASSVTGGTDTQYF; DNA: TGTGCCAGCAGCGTAACAGGGGGCACAGATACGCAGTATTTT
size: NA; J: TRBJ2-4; V: TRBV19; D: TRBD1; CDR3: CASSTDRVVDIQYF; DNA: TGTGCCAGTAGTACGGACAGGGTTGTAGACATTCAGTACTTC
size: few; J: TRBJ2-3; V: TRBV18; D: TRBD1; CDR3: CASSPGQAGDTQYF; DNA: TGTGCCAGCTCACCGGGACAGGCCGGAGATACGCAGTATTTT
size: medium-sized; J: TRBJ1-3; V: TRBV5-6; D: TRBD1; CDR3: CASSGDSGYSGNTIYF; DNA: TGTGCCAGCAGCGGGGACAGCGGGTACTCTGGAAACACCATATATTTT
size: once; J: TRBJ1-1; V: TRBV5-6; D: NA; CDR3: CASSPGTAGTEAFF; DNA: TGTGCCAGCAGCCCGGGTACGGCTGGCACTGAAGCTTTCTTT
size: NA; J: TRBJ2-1; V: TRBV11-3; D: NA; CDR3: CASSLTSMTSSYNEQFF; DNA: TGTGCCAGCAGCTTAACTAGCATGACTTCGTCCTACAATGAGCAGTTCTTC
size: NA; J: TRBJ2-6; V: TRBV4-2; D: NA; CDR3: CASSQESPWGSAGANVLTF; DNA: TGTGCCAGCAGCCAAGAGTCCCCGTGGGGGAGCGCTGGGGCCAACGTCCTGACTTTC
size: NA; J: TRBJ1-5; V: TRBV11-2; D: NA; CDR3: CASSLTARGSNQPQHF; DNA: TGTGCCAGCAGCTTAACGGCCAGGGGAAGCAATCAGCCCCAGCATTTT
size: NA; J: TRBJ2-7; V: TRBV29-1; D: TRBD2; CDR3: CSVREGLRSYEQYF; DNA: TGCAGCGTTCGGGAGGGCCTGAGATCCTACGAGCAGTACTTC
size: few; J: TRBJ1-5; V: TRBV30; D: NA; CDR3: CAWSTDSNQPQHF; DNA: TGTGCCTGGAGTACAGATAGCAATCAGCCCCAGCATTTT
size: NA; J: TRBJ2-2; V: TRBV7-2; D: NA; CDR3: CASSRGQDTGELFF; DNA: TGTGCCAGCAGCCGGGGACAAGACACCGGGGAGCTGTTTTTT
size: NA; J: TRBJ2-7; V: TRBV2; D: TRBD1; CDR3: CASNNLGQGAYF; DNA: TGTGCCAGCAACAACCTGGGACAGGGTGCGTACTTC
size: NA; J: TRBJ2-7; V: TRBV5-5; D: TRBD2; CDR3: CASSLRYWPSGRSSYEQYF; DNA: TGTGCCAGCAGCTTGCGGTATTGGCCTAGCGGGAGGAGCTCCTACGAGCAGTACTTC
size: medium-sized; J: TRBJ1-1; V: TRBV14; D: NA; CDR3: CASSQEGQGMNTEAFF; DNA: TGTGCCAGCAGCCAAGAAGGCCAGGGAATGAACACTGAAGCTTTCTTT
size: NA; J: TRBJ2-7; V: TRBV5-6; D: NA; CDR3: CASSLGPTYEQYF; DNA: TGTGCCAGCAGCTTAGGACCTACCTACGAGCAGTACTTC
size: once; J: TRBJ2-7; V: TRBV5-6; D: NA; CDR3: CASSYVVGRPYEQYF; DNA: TGTGCCAGCAGCTATGTTGTGGGACGACCCTACGAGCAGTACTTC
size: NA; J: TRBJ2-1; V: TRBV29-1; D: NA; CDR3: CSALWRGQSSYNEQFF; DNA: TGCAGCGCCCTATGGCGGGGGCAGTCATCCTACAATGAGCAGTTCTTC
size: once; J: TRBJ2-7; V: TRBV5-4; D: TRBD2; CDR3: CASSFKSGGEQYF; DNA: TGTGCCAGCAGCTTTAAATCGGGAGGCGAGCAGTACTTC
size: NA; J: TRBJ2-5; V: TRBV2; D: NA; CDR3: CASRSDKETQYF; DNA: TGTGCCAGCAGATCCGATAAGGAGACCCAGTACTTC
size: NA; J: TRBJ2-2; V: TRBV9; D: NA; CDR3: CASSVARLVPGELFF; DNA: TGTGCCAGCAGCGTAGCTCGACTAGTGCCCGGGGAGCTGTTTTTT
size: NA; J: TRBJ2-7; V: TRBV28; D: NA; CDR3: CASTSAYEQYF; DNA: TGTGCCAGCACAAGTGCCTACGAGCAGTACTTC
size: few; J: TRBJ2-1; V: TRBV7-2; D: TRBD2; CDR3: CASSLGVLAGGQGEQFF; DNA: TGTGCCAGCAGCTTAGGGGTACTAGCGGGAGGTCAAGGCGAGCAGTTCTTC
size: NA; J: TRBJ1-2; V: TRBV28; D: NA; CDR3: CASSLQGLNYGYTF; DNA: TGTGCCAGCAGTTTACAGGGGCTGAACTATGGCTACACCTTC